This T cell receptor beta chain was recorded in a study of PD-1 blockade in classical Hodgkin lymphoma. Libraries were prepared by immunoSEQ multiplex PCR; TCRdb keeps only in-frame clonotypes and omits some of them. Among approximately 26,000 clones listed, roughly nine tenths were seen once. V shed 7 bases, J shed 3 bases, and the junction held 14 bases outside the gene matches. This CDR3 is 19 amino acids long. Germline V gene lookup returns CDR1 SGHVS and CDR2 FQNEAQ. Sample time point: newly diagnosed, previously untreated cHL patient sample. Starting with thawed PBMCs, CD4+ T cells were purified by magnetic negative selection.

This clonotype originated in a human donor with classical Hodgkin lymphoma. The chain combines TRBV7-8 with TRBJ2-6; 11 bases agree with TRBD2. Sequenced input: CD4+ T cells from blood. The CDR3 bases are TGTGCCAGCACCCACCTCCGCCTAGCGGGGGGTGGTGGGGCCAACGTCCTGACTTTC. Its translation: CASTHLRLAGGGGANVLTF.